This entry lists 18 T cell receptor beta chains sequenced from one sample in a study of T cell changes during pregnancy in multiple sclerosis. The method was immunoSEQ multiplex PCR; TCRdb's version includes in-frame clones alone and lacks a portion of them. The sample lists tens of thousands of clones, around 93% occurring once. The sample consisted of CD8+ T cells from peripheral blood mononuclear cells, taken in the second trimester of pregnancy. The receptor source for this set is a female donor with multiple sclerosis, enrolled in a pregnancy study.

This rearrangement joins TRBV19 to TRBJ1-5; D remains ambiguous. The germline CDR1 and CDR2 sequences are LNHDA and SQIVND (reference sequence). V was cut by 1 base and J by 0 bases, with 10 bases left in between. The CDR3 spans 16 residues. CDR3 amino acids: CASSIGAGDSNQPQHF. CDR3 nucleotides: TGTGCCAGTAGTATAGGGGCAGGTGATAGCAATCAGCCCCAGCATTTT. The full variable domain, in which reference TRBV19 and TRBJ1-5 provide the parts outside the CDR3, is DGGITQSPKYLFRKEGQNVTLSCEQNLNHDAMYWYRQDPGQGLRLIYYSQIVNDFQKGDIAEGYSVSREKKESFPLTVTSAQKNPTAFYLCASSIGAGDSNQPQHFGDGTRLSIL.

The gene calls are TRBV5-1 and TRBJ2-1; D not resolved. Germline CDR1 and CDR2: SGHRS and YFSETQ. CDR3 length equals 13 residues. Trimming pared 0 bases from V and 6 bases from J, leaving 7 bases between. CDR3 nucleotide sequence: TGCGCCAGCAGCTTGGAATCCCTCAATGAGCAGTTCTTC. Amino acids: CASSLESLNEQFF.

V and J are TRBV6-1 and TRBJ2-2; 8 bases fit TRBD2. V was clipped by 7 bases and J by 7 bases; unmatched bases: 8. The germline V gene encodes CDR1 MNHNS and CDR2 SASEGT. This CDR3 is 14 amino acids long. The CDR3 DNA is TGTGCCAGCATCCCGGGACTAGGGGTCGGGGAGCTGTTTTTT. This codes for CASIPGLGVGELFF.

The rearrangement uses TRBV4-3 and TRBJ2-1; no definite D call. V was pared by 3 bases and J by 0 bases, with 12 bases between. The CDR3 loop spans 16 amino acids. CDR1 LGHNA and CDR2 YSLEER come from the germline V gene. In nucleotides, the CDR3 is TGCGCCAGCAGCCAGGCAGCGATGAGCTCCTACAATGAGCAGTTCTTC. It translates to CASSQAAMSSYNEQFF.

This chain joins TRBV11-3 and TRBJ2-1, with 8 bases identical to TRBD2. J lost 4 bases, V lost 4 bases, and 9 bases had no gene match. CDR3 size: 16 residues. Germline V lookup: CDR1 SGHNT, CDR2 YENEEA. CDR3 sequence: CASSSSTSGKYNEQFF. In nucleotides, the CDR3 is TGTGCCAGCAGCTCCTCAACTAGCGGCAAGTACAATGAGCAGTTCTTC.

The chain uses TRBV11-2 and TRBJ1-1; 12 bases are shared with TRBD1. The CDR3 has 16 residues. From germline, CDR1 is SGHAT and CDR2 FQNNGV. V was pared by 2 bases and J by 2 bases, with 3 bases of the junction left unmatched. The CDR3 loop reads CASSLWDRGHNTEAFF. CDR3 bases: TGTGCCAGCAGCTTATGGGACAGGGGGCATAACACTGAAGCTTTCTTT.

The chain is built from TRBV29-1 and TRBJ2-7; 9 bases map to TRBD1. CDR3 size: 14 residues. Germline CDR1 SQVTM, CDR2 ANQGSEA. Unmatched junction bases numbered 10, after V lost 4 bases and J lost 6 bases. CDR3 loop: CSVGDRDRAREQYF. CDR3 DNA sequence: TGCAGCGTTGGAGACCGGGACAGGGCACGCGAGCAGTACTTC.

This chain links TRBV19 with TRBJ1-1; no definite D call. Germline CDR1 LNHDA, CDR2 SQIVND (reference sequence). The CDR3 is 14 residues long. The V end was cut by 5 bases, the J end by 4 bases, with 14 bases between. The CDR3: CASSPLAAVTEAFF. The CDR3 bases are TGTGCCAGTAGTCCATTGGCCGCAGTCACTGAAGCTTTCTTT.

The rearrangement joins TRBV4-3 to TRBJ2-1; the match to TRBD2 covers 8 bases. V shed 0 bases, J shed 0 bases, and the junction held 7 bases outside the gene matches. The germline gives CDR1 LGHNA, CDR2 YSLEER. The CDR3 sequence is 18 residues long. The CDR3 loop is CASSQDSPAGDSYNEQFF. Written as DNA, the CDR3 is TGCGCCAGCAGCCAAGATTCACCAGCGGGGGACTCCTACAATGAGCAGTTCTTC.

The chain recombines TRBV7-2 with TRBJ2-1; the match to TRBD2 covers 10 bases. The V gene's germline CDR1 is SGHTA and CDR2 FQGNSA. V gave up 0 bases and J gave up 6 bases; unmatched junction bases: 11. The CDR3 is 18 residues long. The CDR3 bases are TGTGCCAGCAGCTTAGCGCGAACTAGCGGGGATGTGGGCAATGAGCAGTTCTTC. This codes for CASSLARTSGDVGNEQFF.

The chain links TRBV19 to TRBJ2-7, with a weak D call TRBD2 (6 bases). V was trimmed by 3 bases and J by 9 bases, leaving 9 bases between them. The length of the CDR3 is 11 residues. Germline V gives CDR1 LNHDA, CDR2 SQIVND (reference sequence). The CDR3 DNA reads TGTGCCAGTAGTATTCTCGGGAGGCAGTACTTC. Protein sequence: CASSILGRQYF. The full variable domain, rest sourced from reference TRBV19 and TRBJ2-7, is DGGITQSPKYLFRKEGQNVTLSCEQNLNHDAMYWYRQDPGQGLRLIYYSQIVNDFQKGDIAEGYSVSREKKESFPLTVTSAQKNPTAFYLCASSILGRQYFGPGTRLTVT.

J is TRBJ2-7 and V is TRBV27; tentatively, D is TRBD2 (5 bases). This CDR3 has 13 residues. From germline, CDR1 is MNHEY and CDR2 SMNVEV (reference sequence). The V gene lost 4 bases and the J gene lost 11 bases, with 18 bases spanning the gap. The CDR3 region is CASSSSSPGSEYF. In nucleotides, the CDR3 is TGTGCCAGCAGTTCGTCGTCTCCGGGATCGGAGTACTTC.

The chain combines TRBV28 with TRBJ2-1; TRBD2 aligns across 7 bases. This CDR3 contains 15 residues. With 5 bases clipped from V and 5 bases from J, the junction kept 9 bases outside the gene matches. Germline V gene data show CDR1 as MDHEN and CDR2 as SYDVKM. CDR3 nucleotides: TGTGCCAGCAGTCTTTTAAGGGACTATGACAATGAGCAGTTCTTC. This codes for CASSLLRDYDNEQFF.

The chain links TRBV4-1 to TRBJ2-1; TRBD2 matches 7 bases. The germline gives CDR1 MGHRA, CDR2 YSYEKL. V shed 4 bases, J shed 6 bases, and the junction held 15 bases outside the gene matches. CDR3 length: 17 amino acids. CDR3 in amino acids: CASSPHSGVAGGNEQFF. In DNA form, the CDR3 reads TGCGCCAGCAGCCCCCACAGCGGGGTCGCCGGAGGCAATGAGCAGTTCTTC.

This chain connects TRBV18 to TRBJ2-6; D might be TRBD2 (5 bases). Germline V CDR1 and CDR2: KGHSH, LQKENI. Trimming took 0 bases from V and 0 from J, leaving 12 bases between them. This CDR3 region has 18 residues. This CDR3 is CASSPPGVTSSGANVLTF. The DNA for the CDR3 is TGTGCCAGCTCACCACCCGGGGTAACCAGCTCTGGGGCCAACGTCCTGACTTTC.

The chain uses TRBV5-4 and TRBJ2-5; tentative D call: TRBD2 (5 bases). V was pared by 0 bases and J by 5 bases, with 14 bases between. The CDR3 has 15 residues. Germline-derived CDR1 and CDR2 are SGHNT and YYREEE (reference sequence). CDR3 amino acids: CASSLVPGGGETQYF. The CDR3 DNA is TGTGCCAGCAGCTTGGTTCCAGGAGGCGGGGAGACCCAGTACTTC.

The genes are TRBV28 and TRBJ2-7, with 7 bases lining up with TRBD1. The CDR3 covers 16 residues. The J segment lost 6 bases and the V segment lost 6 bases, leaving 17 bases of the junction unmatched. The germline V gene has CDR1 MDHEN and CDR2 SYDVKM. The DNA of the CDR3 is TGTGCCAGCAGCTACCGAGCAGGGGGAGCGTTGGCCGAGCAGTACTTC. This codes for CASSYRAGGALAEQYF.

The chain carries TRBV7-9 and TRBJ2-7; TRBD1 matches 7 bases. With 5 bases clipped from V and 4 bases from J, the junction kept 14 bases outside the gene matches. Germline V gene lookup returns CDR1 SEHNR and CDR2 FQNEAQ (reference sequence). The CDR3 runs 16 residues. CDR3 DNA: TGTGCCAGCAGCCCGCGACAGGGAGAGGAGCGGTACGAGCAGTACTTC. This sequence encodes CASSPRQGEERYEQYF.